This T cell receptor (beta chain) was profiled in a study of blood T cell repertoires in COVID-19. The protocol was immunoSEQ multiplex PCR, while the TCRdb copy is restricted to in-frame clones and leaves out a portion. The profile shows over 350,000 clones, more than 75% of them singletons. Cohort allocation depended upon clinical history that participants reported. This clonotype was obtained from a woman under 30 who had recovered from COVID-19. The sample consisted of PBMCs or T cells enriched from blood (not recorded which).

CDR3 bases: TGCGCCAGCAGCTTGAATGGACAGCCCTCCTACGAGCAGTACTTC. Residues: CASSLNGQPSYEQYF. The rearrangement uses TRBV5-1 and TRBJ2-7; D is perhaps TRBD1 (6 bases). CDR1 is SGHRS, CDR2 YFSETQ, per germline. This CDR3 region has 15 residues. V gave up 1 base and J gave up 0 bases, with 11 bases separating them.